This T cell receptor beta chain stems from a study of blood T cell repertoires in COVID-19. Study-wide background: Some COVID-19 samples were acute and others convalescent; all came from the United States, Italy and Spain.

Participants, about 18 to 90 years old, spanned about 26 US areas. Cohort assignment relied on participant-reported clinical history. The germline V gene has CDR1 SEHNR and CDR2 FQNEAQ (reference sequence). V was clipped by 4 bases and J by 8 bases; unmatched bases: 7. The CDR3 is made up of 14 amino acids. The authors' processing: Estimation of nucleated cell counts relied on the amplification of reference gene primers. Assay: immunoSEQ multiplex PCR; the TCRdb copy retains only in-frame clones and omits some. Clone size and V and J calls were adopted from that table, with D and trimming inferred from the DNA. The table shows roughly 240,000 clones, with 75% to 85% occurring only once.

Source material: PBMCs or T cells enriched from blood (not recorded which). This chain links TRBV7-9 with TRBJ1-2; 10 bases align to TRBD1. This receptor was taken from a woman between 50 and 59 years old with acute COVID-19. The DNA of the CDR3 is TGTGCCAGCAGCTCAGGACAGGGGGAAGAGGGCTACACCTTC. Its translation is CASSSGQGEEGYTF.